The rows below give T cell receptor beta chains drawn from one sample of a study of shared clonotypes between healthy human individuals. The protocol was immunoSEQ multiplex PCR, while the TCRdb copy is restricted to in-frame clones and leaves out a portion. The sample carries 1,500,000 or so clones, 98% to 99% recorded once. Material: naive CD4+ T cells sorted from blood. The receptors here all came from a man between 25 and 39 years old in good health. The conserved cysteine and the conserved F or W are not part of the CDR3 here. Some rows mark clone size as missing; the rest say once, few, many or name a class of expanded clone.

V gene: TRBV5-1; clone size: NA; CDR3 length: 13; CDR3 protein: ASNRGQNDQETQY
V gene: TRBV25-1; clone size: NA; CDR3 length: 14; CDR3 protein: ASSESTLRFRGTQY
V gene: TRBV14; clone size: NA; CDR3 length: 15; CDR3 protein: ASSQGGLADLRYEQY
V gene: TRBV18; clone size: few; CDR3 length: 12; CDR3 protein: ASSPLDRGEGYT
V gene: TRBV5-1; clone size: NA; CDR3 length: 14; CDR3 protein: ASSLEPSGSTGELF
V gene: TRBV19; clone size: NA; CDR3 length: 12; CDR3 protein: ASSIDRRNYGYT
V gene: TRBV2; clone size: NA; CDR3 length: 11; CDR3 protein: ASQDRANQPQH
V gene: TRBV25-1; clone size: NA; CDR3 length: 12; CDR3 protein: ASSGQAQQETQY
V gene: TRBV11-2; clone size: NA; CDR3 length: 14; CDR3 protein: ASSLWGQGDKPTQY
V gene: TRBV4-3; clone size: once; CDR3 length: 14; CDR3 protein: ASSQDPGTGANVLT
V gene: TRBV11-2; clone size: NA; CDR3 length: 14; CDR3 protein: ASSFRGAGEGNGYT
V gene: TRBV5-8; clone size: once; CDR3 length: 10; CDR3 protein: ASTRTIYGYT
V gene: TRBV6-1; clone size: NA; CDR3 length: 13; CDR3 protein: ASSEGTGGPGELF
V gene: TRBV6-1; clone size: NA; CDR3 length: 13; CDR3 protein: ASSKRDRGLETQY
V gene: TRBV5-1; clone size: NA; CDR3 length: 11; CDR3 protein: ASSRTAQETQY
V gene: TRBV6-1; clone size: once; CDR3 length: 12; CDR3 protein: ASSEYGGNTEAF
V gene: TRBV29-1; clone size: NA; CDR3 length: 11; CDR3 protein: SVEFLAGYEQY
V gene: TRBV19; clone size: NA; CDR3 length: 12; CDR3 protein: ATAGGGAYNEQF
V gene: TRBV5-4; clone size: once; CDR3 length: 12; CDR3 protein: ASSLRGRNTEAF
V gene: TRBV28; clone size: NA; CDR3 length: 10; CDR3 protein: ASSTGEQPQH
V gene: TRBV18; clone size: NA; CDR3 length: 14; CDR3 protein: ASSLDRAGPYNEQF
V gene: TRBV11-2; clone size: NA; CDR3 length: 15; CDR3 protein: ASSRKIAGRSTDTQY
V gene: TRBV5-6; clone size: NA; CDR3 length: 10; CDR3 protein: ASSLWGNQAF
V gene: TRBV18; clone size: NA; CDR3 length: 14; CDR3 protein: ASSPKTSGSTYEQY
V gene: TRBV5-5; clone size: NA; CDR3 length: 13; CDR3 protein: ASSLSSDRAYEQY
V gene: TRBV5-1; clone size: NA; CDR3 length: 14; CDR3 protein: ASSLNYRGRRDEQY